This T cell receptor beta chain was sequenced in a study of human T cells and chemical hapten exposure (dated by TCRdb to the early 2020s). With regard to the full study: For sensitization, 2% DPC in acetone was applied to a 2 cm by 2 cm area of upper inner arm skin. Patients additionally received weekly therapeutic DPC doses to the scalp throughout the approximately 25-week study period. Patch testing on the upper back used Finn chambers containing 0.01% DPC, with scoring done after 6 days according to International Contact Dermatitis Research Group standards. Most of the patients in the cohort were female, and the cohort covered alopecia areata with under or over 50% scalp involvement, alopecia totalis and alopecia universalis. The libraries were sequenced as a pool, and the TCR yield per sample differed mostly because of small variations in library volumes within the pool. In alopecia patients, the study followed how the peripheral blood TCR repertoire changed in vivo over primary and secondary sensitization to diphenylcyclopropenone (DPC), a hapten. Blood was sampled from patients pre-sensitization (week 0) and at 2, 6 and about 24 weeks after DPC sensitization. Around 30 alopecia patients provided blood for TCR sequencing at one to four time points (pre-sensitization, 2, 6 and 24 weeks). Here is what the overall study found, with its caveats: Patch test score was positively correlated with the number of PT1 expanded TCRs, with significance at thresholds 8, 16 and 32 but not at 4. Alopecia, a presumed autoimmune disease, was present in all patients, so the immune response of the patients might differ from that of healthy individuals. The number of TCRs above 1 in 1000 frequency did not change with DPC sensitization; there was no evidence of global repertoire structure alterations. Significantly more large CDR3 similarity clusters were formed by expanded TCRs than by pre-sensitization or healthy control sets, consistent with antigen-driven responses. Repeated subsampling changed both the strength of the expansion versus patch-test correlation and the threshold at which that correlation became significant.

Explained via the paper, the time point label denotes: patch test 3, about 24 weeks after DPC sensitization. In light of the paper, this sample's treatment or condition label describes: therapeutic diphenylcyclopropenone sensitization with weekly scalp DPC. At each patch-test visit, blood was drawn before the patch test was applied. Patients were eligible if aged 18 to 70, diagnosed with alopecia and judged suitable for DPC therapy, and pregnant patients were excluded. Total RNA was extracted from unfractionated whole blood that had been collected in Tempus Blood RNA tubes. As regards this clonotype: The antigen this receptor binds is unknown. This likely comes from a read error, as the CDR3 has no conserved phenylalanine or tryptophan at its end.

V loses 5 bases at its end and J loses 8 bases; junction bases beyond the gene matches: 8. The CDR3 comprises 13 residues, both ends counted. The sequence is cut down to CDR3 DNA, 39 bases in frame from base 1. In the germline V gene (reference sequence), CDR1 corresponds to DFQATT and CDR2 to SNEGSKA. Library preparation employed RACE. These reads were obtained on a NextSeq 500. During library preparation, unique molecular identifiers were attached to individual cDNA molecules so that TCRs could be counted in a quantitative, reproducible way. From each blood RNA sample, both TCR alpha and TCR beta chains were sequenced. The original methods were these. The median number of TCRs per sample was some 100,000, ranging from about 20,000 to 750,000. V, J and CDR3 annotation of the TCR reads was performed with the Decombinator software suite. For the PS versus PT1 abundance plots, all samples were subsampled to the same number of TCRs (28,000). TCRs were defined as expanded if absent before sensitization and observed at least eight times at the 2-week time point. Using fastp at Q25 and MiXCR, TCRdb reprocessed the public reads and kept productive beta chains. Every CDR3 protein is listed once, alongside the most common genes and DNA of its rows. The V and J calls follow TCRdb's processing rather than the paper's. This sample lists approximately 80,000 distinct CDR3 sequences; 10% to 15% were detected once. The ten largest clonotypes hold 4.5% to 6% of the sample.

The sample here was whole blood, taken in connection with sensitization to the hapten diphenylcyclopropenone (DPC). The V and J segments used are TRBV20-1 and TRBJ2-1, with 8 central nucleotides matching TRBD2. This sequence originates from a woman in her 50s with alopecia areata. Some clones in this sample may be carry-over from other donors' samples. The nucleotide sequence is TGCAGTGCTTCCGGGACTAGGGGCGATGAGCAGTTCTCC. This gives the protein CSASGTRGDEQFS.